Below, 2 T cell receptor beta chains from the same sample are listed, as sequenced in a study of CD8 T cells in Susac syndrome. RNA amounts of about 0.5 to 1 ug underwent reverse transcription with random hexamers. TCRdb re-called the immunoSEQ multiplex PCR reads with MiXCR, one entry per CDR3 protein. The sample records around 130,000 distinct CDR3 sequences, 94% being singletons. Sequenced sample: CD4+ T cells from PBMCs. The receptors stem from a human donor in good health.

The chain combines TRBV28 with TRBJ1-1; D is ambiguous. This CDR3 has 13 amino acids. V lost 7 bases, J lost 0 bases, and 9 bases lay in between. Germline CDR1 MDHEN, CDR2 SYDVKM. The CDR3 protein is CASTPFMNTEAFF. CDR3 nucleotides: TGTGCCAGCACCCCATTTATGAACACTGAAGCTTTCTTT.

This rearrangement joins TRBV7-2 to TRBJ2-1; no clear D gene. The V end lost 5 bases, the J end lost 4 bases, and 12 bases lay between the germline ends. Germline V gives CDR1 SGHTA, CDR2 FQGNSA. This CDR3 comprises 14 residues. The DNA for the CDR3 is TGTGCCAGCAGCCCCATGGGATTTTACAATGAGCAGTTCTTC. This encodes CASSPMGFYNEQFF.